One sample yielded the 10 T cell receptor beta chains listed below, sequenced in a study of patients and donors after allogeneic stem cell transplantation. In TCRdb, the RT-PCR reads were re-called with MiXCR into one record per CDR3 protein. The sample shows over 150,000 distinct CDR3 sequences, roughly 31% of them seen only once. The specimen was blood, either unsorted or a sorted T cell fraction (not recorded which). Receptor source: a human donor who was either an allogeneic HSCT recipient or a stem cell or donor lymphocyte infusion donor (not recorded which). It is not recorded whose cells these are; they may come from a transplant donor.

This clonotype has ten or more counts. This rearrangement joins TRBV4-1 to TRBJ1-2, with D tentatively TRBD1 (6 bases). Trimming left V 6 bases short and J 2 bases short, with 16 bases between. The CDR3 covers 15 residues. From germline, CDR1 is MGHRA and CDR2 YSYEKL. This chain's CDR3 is CASSAHRTENYGYTF. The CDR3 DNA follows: TGCGCCAGCAGTGCTCACAGGACAGAAAACTATGGCTACACCTTC.

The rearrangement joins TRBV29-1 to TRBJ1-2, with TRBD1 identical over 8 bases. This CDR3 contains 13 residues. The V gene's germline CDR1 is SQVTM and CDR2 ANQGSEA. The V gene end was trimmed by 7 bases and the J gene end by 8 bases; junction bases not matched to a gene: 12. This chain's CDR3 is CSAGQGLPWGYTF. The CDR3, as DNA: TGCAGCGCCGGACAGGGCCTACCTTGGGGCTACACCTTC.

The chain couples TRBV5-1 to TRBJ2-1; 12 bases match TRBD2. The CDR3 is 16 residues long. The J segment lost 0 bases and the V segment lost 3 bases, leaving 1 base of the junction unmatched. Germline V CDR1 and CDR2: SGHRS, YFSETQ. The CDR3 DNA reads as TGCGCCAGCAGCTGGACTAGCGGGACCTCCTACAATGAGCAGTTCTTC. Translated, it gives CASSWTSGTSYNEQFF.

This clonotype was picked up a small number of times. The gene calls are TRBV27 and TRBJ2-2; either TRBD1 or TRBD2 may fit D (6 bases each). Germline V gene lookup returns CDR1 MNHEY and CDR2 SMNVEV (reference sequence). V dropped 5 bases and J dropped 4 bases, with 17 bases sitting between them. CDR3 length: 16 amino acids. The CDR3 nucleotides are TGTGCCAGCAGTCCGCTGGGGGGCGTTAGCACCGGGGAGCTGTTTTTT. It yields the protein CASSPLGGVSTGELFF.

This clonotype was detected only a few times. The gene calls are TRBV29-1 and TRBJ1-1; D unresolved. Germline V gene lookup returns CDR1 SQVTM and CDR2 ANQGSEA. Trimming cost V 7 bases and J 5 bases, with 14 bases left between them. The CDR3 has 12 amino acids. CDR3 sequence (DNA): TGCAGCGCTAAGGTGGGGTGGACTGAAGCTTTCTTT. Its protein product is CSAKVGWTEAFF.

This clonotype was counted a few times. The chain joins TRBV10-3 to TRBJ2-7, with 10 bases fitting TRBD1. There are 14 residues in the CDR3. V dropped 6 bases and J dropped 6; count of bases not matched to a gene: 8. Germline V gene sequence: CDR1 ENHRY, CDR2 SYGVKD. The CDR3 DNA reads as TGTGCCATCAGGCTCCGGGACAGGGGTCCCGAGCAGTACTTC. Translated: CAIRLRDRGPEQYF.

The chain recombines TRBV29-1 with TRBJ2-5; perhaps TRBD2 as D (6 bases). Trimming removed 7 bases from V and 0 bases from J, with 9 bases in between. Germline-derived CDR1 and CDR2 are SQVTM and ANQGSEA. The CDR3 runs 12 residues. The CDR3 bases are TGCAGCGCCGGGGACTACCAAGAGACCCAGTACTTC. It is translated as CSAGDYQETQYF.

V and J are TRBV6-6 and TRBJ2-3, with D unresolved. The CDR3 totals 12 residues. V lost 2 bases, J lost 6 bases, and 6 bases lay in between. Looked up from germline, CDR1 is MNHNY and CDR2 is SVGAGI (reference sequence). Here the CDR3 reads CASSYLVDTQYF. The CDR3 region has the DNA TGTGCCAGCAGTTACCTTGTTGATACGCAGTATTTT.

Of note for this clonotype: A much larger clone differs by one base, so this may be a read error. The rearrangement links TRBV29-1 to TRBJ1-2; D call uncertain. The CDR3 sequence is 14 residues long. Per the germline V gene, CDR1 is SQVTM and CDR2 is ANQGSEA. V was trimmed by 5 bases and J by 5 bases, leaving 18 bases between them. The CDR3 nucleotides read TGCAGCGTTCTGGAGTTGGTTCATCGGTATGGCTACACCTTC. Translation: CSVLELVHRYGYTF.

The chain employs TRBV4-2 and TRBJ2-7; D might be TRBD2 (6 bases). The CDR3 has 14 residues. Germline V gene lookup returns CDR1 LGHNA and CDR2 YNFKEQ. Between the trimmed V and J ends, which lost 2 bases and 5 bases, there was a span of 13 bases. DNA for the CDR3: TGTGCCAGCAGCCAACTGACTAGTGGAAACGAGCAGTACTTC. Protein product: CASSQLTSGNEQYF.